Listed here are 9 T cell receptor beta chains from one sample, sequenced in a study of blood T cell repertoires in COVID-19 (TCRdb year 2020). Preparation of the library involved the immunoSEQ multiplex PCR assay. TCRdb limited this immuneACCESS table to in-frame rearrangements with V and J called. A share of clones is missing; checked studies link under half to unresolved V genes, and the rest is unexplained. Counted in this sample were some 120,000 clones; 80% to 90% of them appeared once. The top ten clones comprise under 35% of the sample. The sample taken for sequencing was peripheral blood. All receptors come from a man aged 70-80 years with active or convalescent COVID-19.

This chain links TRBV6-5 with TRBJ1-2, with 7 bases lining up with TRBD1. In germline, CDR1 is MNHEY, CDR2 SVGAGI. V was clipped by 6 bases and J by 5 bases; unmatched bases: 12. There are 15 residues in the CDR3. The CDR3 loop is CASRGTELLGYGYTF. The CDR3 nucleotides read TGTGCCAGCAGGGGGACAGAACTCTTAGGGTATGGCTACACCTTC.

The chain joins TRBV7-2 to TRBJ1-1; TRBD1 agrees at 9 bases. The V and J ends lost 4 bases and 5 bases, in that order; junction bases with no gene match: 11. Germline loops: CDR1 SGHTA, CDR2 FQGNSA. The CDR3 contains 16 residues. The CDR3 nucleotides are TGTGCCAGCAGCTCAGGTGGGACAGGGCTGGGAACTGAAGCTTTCTTT. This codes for CASSSGGTGLGTEAFF.

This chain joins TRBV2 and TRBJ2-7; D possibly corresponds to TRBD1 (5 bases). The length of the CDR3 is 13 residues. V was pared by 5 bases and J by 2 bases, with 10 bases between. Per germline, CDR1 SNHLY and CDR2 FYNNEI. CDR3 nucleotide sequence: TGTGCCAGCAGTTTAGCCAGGGCCTACGAGCAGTACTTC. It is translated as CASSLARAYEQYF.

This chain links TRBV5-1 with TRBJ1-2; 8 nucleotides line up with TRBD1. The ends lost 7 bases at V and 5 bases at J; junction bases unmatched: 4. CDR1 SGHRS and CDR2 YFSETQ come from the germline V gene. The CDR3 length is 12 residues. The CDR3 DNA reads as TGCGCCAGCCGGACAGGGTCTTATGGCTACACCTTC. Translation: CASRTGSYGYTF.

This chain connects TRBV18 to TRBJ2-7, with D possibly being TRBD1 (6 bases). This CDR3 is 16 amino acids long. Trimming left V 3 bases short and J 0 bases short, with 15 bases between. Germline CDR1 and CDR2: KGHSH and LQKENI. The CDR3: CASSPVGQLSSYEQYF. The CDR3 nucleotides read TGTGCCAGCTCACCCGTCGGACAGCTCAGCTCCTACGAGCAGTACTTC.

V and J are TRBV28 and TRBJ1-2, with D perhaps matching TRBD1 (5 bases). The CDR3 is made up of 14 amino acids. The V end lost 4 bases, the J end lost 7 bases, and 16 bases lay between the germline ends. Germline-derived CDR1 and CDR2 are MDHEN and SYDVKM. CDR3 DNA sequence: TGTGCCAGCAGTTCCCGAGACGGGGGGGGTGGCTACACCTTC. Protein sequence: CASSSRDGGGGYTF.

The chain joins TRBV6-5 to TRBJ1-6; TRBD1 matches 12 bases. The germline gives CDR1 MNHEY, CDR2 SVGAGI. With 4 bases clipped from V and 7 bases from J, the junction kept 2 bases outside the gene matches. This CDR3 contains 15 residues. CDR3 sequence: CASSSGTGGNSPLHF. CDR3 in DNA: TGTGCCAGCAGTTCCGGGACAGGGGGCAATTCACCCCTCCACTTT.

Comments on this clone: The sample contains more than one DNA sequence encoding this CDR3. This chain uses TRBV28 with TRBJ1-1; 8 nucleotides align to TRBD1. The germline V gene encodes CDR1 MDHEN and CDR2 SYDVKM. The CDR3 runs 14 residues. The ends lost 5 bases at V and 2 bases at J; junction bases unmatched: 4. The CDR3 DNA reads TGTGCCAGCAGTCCAACAGGGGGTAACACTGAAGCTTTCTTT. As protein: CASSPTGGNTEAFF.

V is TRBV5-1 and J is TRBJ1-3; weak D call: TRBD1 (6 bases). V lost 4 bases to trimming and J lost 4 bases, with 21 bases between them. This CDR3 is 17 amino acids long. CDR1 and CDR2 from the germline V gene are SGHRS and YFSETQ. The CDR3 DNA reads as TGCGCCAGCAGCAGCCAGACAGGTCCGCCTGGGGGAAACACCATATATTTT. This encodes CASSSQTGPPGGNTIYF.